The entry below describes one TCR beta chain. The antigen is undetermined. This sample is drawn from a study of spatial heterogeneity in lung cancer. Background on the study: Alpha-chain sequences were consistently detected less often than beta-chain sequences. Mean representation of each unique TCR and UMI combination in the raw reads exceeded ten occurrences.

TCRdb itself ran the 5' RACE reads through MiXCR, one entry per CDR3 protein. The sample consists of approximately 40,000 distinct CDR3 sequences, roughly 8% of them appearing once. The time point denotes: sample taken at primary tumor resection. Tumor, nontumor lung or frozen PBMC supplied whole RNA, sequenced without sorting. Samples were obtained from 70 or so donors, all untreated early-stage non-small cell lung cancer patients. Study outcomes and limitations: Expanded tumor TCRs that were ubiquitous appeared in blood more at resection than follow-up.

There are 13 residues in the CDR3. The V gene's germline CDR1 is SGHRS and CDR2 YFSETQ. Trimming left V 6 bases short and J 3 bases short, with 13 bases between. The source is a male donor with early-stage non-small cell lung cancer. The sample here was PBMCs, taken at surgery. The chain carries TRBV5-1 and TRBJ2-7; D may correspond to TRBD1 or TRBD2 (5 bases each). DNA for the CDR3: TGCGCCAGCAAGTTGAGGGGCAACTACGAGCAGTACTTC. This sequence encodes CASKLRGNYEQYF.